This entry is about one TCR beta chain. These data come from a study of control samples from healthy donors and cancer patients. The germline V gene encodes CDR1 MNHEY and CDR2 SVGAGI. This CDR3 spans 14 amino acids. V dropped 10 bases and J dropped 2 bases, with 17 bases sitting between them. The repertoire was sequenced with immunoSEQ multiplex PCR; TCRdb's copy has only in-frame clones and lacks some. This table has more than 150,000 clones, around 93% appearing once. The chain joins TRBV6-5 to TRBJ1-1, with D unresolved. This sequence originates from a man between 18 and 35 years old in good health. Sequencing used blood. In nucleotides, the CDR3 is TGTGCCACCCTCCGTGGGAGCTCAAACACTGAAGCTTTCTTT. Translation: CATLRGSSNTEAFF.